The rows below give T cell receptor beta chains drawn from one sample of a study of blood T cells in healthy people across ages. TCRdb analysed the 5' RACE reads with MiXCR anew, one entry per CDR3 protein. The sample has about 1 million distinct CDR3 sequences; 35% to 50% are singletons. The specimen was blood. These TCRs come from a woman aged 55-69 years in good health. CDR3s include the opening cysteine and the closing phenylalanine or tryptophan. The order of the fields is V gene, D gene, clone size, J gene, CDR3 protein, CDR3 DNA. D genes are given only for firm matches. Part of the rows lack a size; the others show once, few, many or a class for expanded clones.

V gene: TRBV5-6
D gene: TRBD1
clone size: .
J gene: TRBJ1-4
CDR3 protein: CASSPPPGQGQEKLFF
CDR3 DNA: TGTGCCAGCAGCCCACCTCCGGGACAGGGGCAGGAAAAACTGTTTTTT

V gene: TRBV20-1
D gene: TRBD1
clone size: few
J gene: TRBJ2-1
CDR3 protein: CSAEERGQPTNEQFF
CDR3 DNA: TGCAGTGCAGAAGAGAGGGGACAGCCGACCAATGAGCAGTTCTTC

V gene: TRBV11-1
D gene: TRBD2
clone size: .
J gene: TRBJ2-1
CDR3 protein: CASTAEPGGWSSGRAHYNEQFF
CDR3 DNA: TGTGCCAGCACCGCGGAGCCAGGGGGTTGGAGTAGCGGGAGGGCCCACTACAATGAGCAGTTCTTC

V gene: TRBV13
D gene: .
clone size: .
J gene: TRBJ2-1
CDR3 protein: CASSPTPDSYNEQFF
CDR3 DNA: TGTGCCAGCAGCCCAACCCCCGACTCCTACAATGAGCAGTTCTTC

V gene: TRBV2
D gene: TRBD1
clone size: few
J gene: TRBJ1-2
CDR3 protein: CASRTGTGLGYTF
CDR3 DNA: TGTGCCAGCAGGACCGGGACAGGGCTTGGCTACACCTTC

V gene: TRBV5-1
D gene: TRBD2
clone size: .
J gene: TRBJ2-3
CDR3 protein: CASSSGLAGGPGADTQYF
CDR3 DNA: TGCGCCAGCAGCTCCGGACTAGCGGGAGGGCCGGGGGCAGATACGCAGTATTTT

V gene: TRBV18
D gene: .
clone size: .
J gene: TRBJ2-1
CDR3 protein: CASSINNEQFF
CDR3 DNA: TGTGCCAGCTCAATAAACAATGAGCAGTTCTTC

V gene: TRBV10-3
D gene: .
clone size: .
J gene: TRBJ1-4
CDR3 protein: CAISVRNRALGEKLFF
CDR3 DNA: TGTGCCATCAGTGTCCGTAACAGGGCCCTTGGTGAAAAACTGTTTTTT

V gene: TRBV4-2
D gene: .
clone size: .
J gene: TRBJ2-7
CDR3 protein: CASSQLTINEQYF
CDR3 DNA: TGTGCCAGCAGCCAACTGACTATCAATGAGCAGTACTTC

V gene: TRBV5-1
D gene: .
clone size: .
J gene: TRBJ2-7
CDR3 protein: CASSRQAAYEQYF
CDR3 DNA: TGCGCCAGCAGCCGACAGGCCGCCTACGAGCAGTACTTC

V gene: TRBV3-1
D gene: TRBD2
clone size: .
J gene: TRBJ2-3
CDR3 protein: CASSQGGLAGGTDTQYF
CDR3 DNA: TGTGCCAGCAGCCAAGGGGGACTAGCGGGAGGCACAGATACGCAGTATTTT

V gene: TRBV20-1
D gene: .
clone size: .
J gene: TRBJ2-5
CDR3 protein: CSARDGNSYNEQYF
CDR3 DNA: TGCAGTGCTAGAGACGGGAACTCCTACAATGAGCAGTACTTC

V gene: TRBV6-1
D gene: .
clone size: .
J gene: TRBJ1-2
CDR3 protein: CASDEGGRRYGYTF
CDR3 DNA: TGTGCCAGCGATGAAGGTGGGCGGCGCTATGGCTACACCTTC

V gene: TRBV7-2
D gene: TRBD2
clone size: many
J gene: TRBJ2-3
CDR3 protein: CASSLVGGTSGRGDTQYF
CDR3 DNA: TGTGCCAGCAGCTTAGTCGGGGGGACTAGCGGGAGAGGGGATACGCAGTATTTT

V gene: TRBV6-5
D gene: .
clone size: .
J gene: TRBJ2-1
CDR3 protein: CASRRQDRSYNEQFF
CDR3 DNA: TGTGCCAGCAGGCGACAGGACCGCTCCTACAATGAGCAGTTCTTC

V gene: TRBV4-1
D gene: TRBD2
clone size: .
J gene: TRBJ2-5
CDR3 protein: CASSQDGGSGSTETQYF
CDR3 DNA: TGCGCCAGCAGCCAAGATGGAGGTAGCGGGAGCACAGAGACCCAGTACTTC

V gene: TRBV5-1
D gene: .
clone size: .
J gene: TRBJ2-7
CDR3 protein: CTSSLGQAYEQYF
CDR3 DNA: TGCACCAGCAGCTTGGGGCAGGCCTACGAGCAGTACTTC

V gene: TRBV7-6
D gene: TRBD1
clone size: .
J gene: TRBJ2-7
CDR3 protein: CASSFFTGTGRYEQYF
CDR3 DNA: TGTGCCAGCAGCTTCTTCACCGGGACAGGACGCTACGAGCAGTACTTC

V gene: TRBV27
D gene: .
clone size: .
J gene: TRBJ1-2
CDR3 protein: CASSLTRDRLNYGYTF
CDR3 DNA: TGTGCCAGCAGTTTAACCCGGGACCGCCTTAACTATGGCTACACCTTC

V gene: TRBV10-1
D gene: TRBD1
clone size: many
J gene: TRBJ2-7
CDR3 protein: CASSPGQGSDEQYF
CDR3 DNA: TGCGCCAGCAGCCCTGGACAGGGGAGCGACGAGCAGTACTTC

V gene: TRBV9
D gene: TRBD1
clone size: .
J gene: TRBJ2-7
CDR3 protein: CASSVGQKGYEQYF
CDR3 DNA: TGTGCCAGCAGCGTGGGACAGAAAGGGTACGAGCAGTACTTC

V gene: TRBV28
D gene: .
clone size: few
J gene: TRBJ1-1
CDR3 protein: CASSLGTRLVGAFF
CDR3 DNA: TGTGCCAGCAGTTTAGGGACTCGACTCGTCGGAGCTTTCTTT

V gene: TRBV11-2
D gene: TRBD2
clone size: few
J gene: TRBJ2-1
CDR3 protein: CASSLAGGSARNEQFF
CDR3 DNA: TGTGCCAGCAGCTTAGCGGGCGGGAGTGCTCGCAATGAGCAGTTCTTC